This passage covers 25 T cell receptor beta chains from one sample sequenced in a study of blood T cell repertoires in COVID-19. The repertoire was sequenced with immunoSEQ multiplex PCR; TCRdb's copy has only in-frame clones and lacks some. The profile shows around 99,000 clones, about 91% of them singletons. Sequencing was carried out using peripheral blood. The receptors stem from a man in his fifties or sixties with active or convalescent COVID-19.

The chain couples TRBV2 to TRBJ2-1, with TRBD1 matching 7 bases. CDR3 length: 12 residues. V lost 5 bases to trimming and J lost 7 bases; unmatched junction nucleotides: 2. CDR1 is SNHLY, CDR2 FYNNEI, per germline. Written as DNA, the CDR3 is TGTGCCAGCAGTAGACAGGGAAATGAGCAGTTCTTC. It encodes CASSRQGNEQFF.

This clone was seen a handful of times. This specimen includes other DNA sequences encoding the same CDR3. The V call is TRBV4-3, the J call TRBJ1-5; D is undetermined. The germline gives CDR1 LGHNA, CDR2 YSLEER. This CDR3 is 14 amino acids long. The germline V and J ends were trimmed by 0 bases and 4 bases, with 7 bases remaining between them. The CDR3 bases are TGCGCCAGCAGCCAAGATCTTCGTAATCAGCCCCAGCATTTT. Translation gives CASSQDLRNQPQHF.

The rearrangement joins TRBV5-4 to TRBJ2-1; 8 nucleotides match TRBD2. Germline CDR1 and CDR2: SGHNT and YYREEE (reference sequence). CDR3 length: 16 amino acids. Germline trimming cut 4 bases from V and 4 bases from J; bases unmatched to any gene: 10. CDR3 sequence (DNA): TGTGCCAGCAGCGCCCCTGGGACTAGAAAATACAATGAGCAGTTCTTC. This sequence encodes CASSAPGTRKYNEQFF.

V gene TRBV5-8 combines with J gene TRBJ1-2; D gene ambiguous. The CDR3 spans 15 residues. From germline, CDR1 is SGHTS and CDR2 YDEGEE. Between the trimmed V and J ends, which lost 1 base and 4 bases, there was a span of 14 bases. The chain's CDR3 is CASSLTPNTGYGYTF. In nucleotides, the CDR3 is TGTGCCAGCAGCTTGACCCCCAACACGGGCTATGGCTACACCTTC.

The chain combines TRBV6-5 with TRBJ1-5; tentative D call: TRBD1 (6 bases). Germline lookup yields CDR1 MNHEY and CDR2 SVGAGI. This CDR3 has 16 residues. V was cut by 4 bases and J by 1 base, with 14 bases left in between. CDR3 loop: CASSSRLTGSNQPQHF. The CDR3 bases are TGTGCCAGCAGTTCAAGGCTAACAGGGAGCAATCAGCCCCAGCATTTT.

The chain carries TRBV27 and TRBJ1-3; a possible D gene is TRBD1 (6 bases). This CDR3 has 14 amino acids. CDR1 is MNHEY, CDR2 SMNVEV, per germline (reference sequence). Trimming stripped 5 bases from V and 4 bases from J, with 12 bases between. The chain's CDR3 is CASSPGDSGNTIYF. In nucleotides, the CDR3 is TGTGCCAGCAGTCCAGGGGATTCCGGAAACACCATATATTTT.

V gene TRBV3-1 (or the pseudogene TRBV3-2) combines with J gene TRBJ1-1; maybe TRBD1 (5 bases). Germline lookup yields CDR1 LGHDT and CDR2 YNNKEL (reference sequence). The ends were cut back, 1 base at V and 0 bases at J, with 6 bases in the middle. There are 14 residues in the CDR3. CDR3 nucleotides: TGTGCCAGCAGCCAAGCGGGGGTGAACACTGAAGCTTTCTTT. It translates to CASSQAGVNTEAFF.

The rearrangement joins TRBV6-5 to TRBJ1-2; 8 bases agree with TRBD1. The CDR3 is made up of 15 amino acids. In germline, CDR1 is MNHEY, CDR2 SVGAGI. Germline trimming cut 4 bases from V and 0 bases from J; bases unmatched to any gene: 4. The CDR3, as DNA: TGTGCCAGCAGTTCCCTGACAGGGGCTAACTATGGCTACACCTTC. Its translation: CASSSLTGANYGYTF.

The chain is built from TRBV6-1 and TRBJ1-2; 8 bases line up with TRBD1. V shed 2 bases, J shed 7 bases, and the junction held 9 bases outside the gene matches. CDR3 length equals 15 residues. CDR1 MNHNS and CDR2 SASEGT come from the germline V gene. The CDR3 DNA reads TGTGCCAGCAGTGAACGGACAGGGAGCGTATTTGGCTACACCTTC. Translated: CASSERTGSVFGYTF.

The V call is TRBV4-1, the J call TRBJ2-1; TRBD1 matches at 7 bases. This CDR3 has 14 residues. V lost 3 bases, J lost 4 bases, and 3 bases stayed unmatched. Germline CDR1 is MGHRA and CDR2 is YSYEKL. In DNA, the CDR3 is TGCGCCAGCAGCCACGGGACAGATTACAATGAGCAGTTCTTC. This gives the protein CASSHGTDYNEQFF.

In its sample, this clone was seen many times. Relative to the germline gene, one junction end is altered; a read error may explain this. J is TRBJ2-7 and V is TRBV27; possibly TRBD2 for D (5 bases). The germline gives CDR1 MNHEY, CDR2 SMNVEV (reference sequence). This CDR3 contains 15 residues. The CDR3 is CASSISDGAEREQYF. In DNA form, the CDR3 reads TGTGCCAGCAGTATATCGGACGGAGCGGAACGTGAGCAGTACTTC.

The rearrangement uses TRBV30 and TRBJ2-5; TRBD2 matches at 9 bases. V shed 5 bases and J 5 bases; nucleotides not matched to a gene: 6. The CDR3 totals 13 residues. Looked up from germline, CDR1 is GTSNPN and CDR2 is SVGIG (reference sequence). DNA for the CDR3: TGTGCCTGGTCTGATACTAGCGGGGAGACCCAGTACTTC. This translates into CAWSDTSGETQYF.

The genes are TRBV24-1 and TRBJ2-7; D unresolved. Trimming cost V 3 bases and J 6 bases, with 11 bases left between them. This CDR3 is 13 amino acids long. The V gene's germline CDR1 is KGHDR and CDR2 SFDVKD. In nucleotides, the CDR3 is TGTGCCACCAGTGATCCCGGAGCTCCCGAGCAGTACTTC. It yields the protein CATSDPGAPEQYF.

This chain links TRBV7-2 with TRBJ1-6; unclear D gene. The CDR3 sequence is 12 residues long. V lost 5 bases to trimming and J lost 8 bases, with 7 bases between them. CDR1 is SGHTA, CDR2 FQGNSA, per germline. CDR3 coding DNA: TGTGCCAGCAGCCCTAGGTATTCACCCCTCCACTTT. It specifies CASSPRYSPLHF.

V and J are TRBV7-6 and TRBJ1-2; TRBD1 is a possible D gene (6 bases). V was clipped by 4 bases and J by 4 bases, with 16 bases between them. CDR3 length equals 15 residues. Germline-derived CDR1 and CDR2 are SGHVS and FNYEAQ. The CDR3 nucleotides are TGTGCCAGCAGCTCGCTAATAGGGACACCCTATGGCTACACCTTC. This gives the protein CASSSLIGTPYGYTF.

This sequence joins TRBV6-6 and TRBJ1-1; 9 nucleotides match TRBD1. V lost 6 bases to trimming and J lost 5 bases; unmatched junction nucleotides: 7. CDR1 MNHNY and CDR2 SVGAGI come from the germline V gene (reference sequence). The CDR3 is 14 amino acids. The CDR3 DNA sequence: TGTGCCAGCAGGGGACAGGGAAAAGGGACTGAAGCTTTCTTT. Protein sequence: CASRGQGKGTEAFF.

This clone appeared a single time. The genes are TRBV28 and TRBJ2-7, with 7 bases fitting TRBD2. V dropped 6 bases and J dropped 3; count of bases not matched to a gene: 20. CDR1 MDHEN and CDR2 SYDVKM come from the germline V gene. The CDR3 is 18 residues long. The CDR3, as DNA: TGTGCCAGCAGCAAGAGAAGTCGGGGAGGGACTGTGAACTACGAGCAGTACTTC. This sequence encodes CASSKRSRGGTVNYEQYF.

V and J are TRBV6-4 and TRBJ1-5, with D unresolved. The V gene lost 3 bases and the J gene lost 6 bases, with 21 bases spanning the gap. CDR1 and CDR2 from the germline V gene are MRHNA and SNTAGT. CDR3 length: 17 residues. The CDR3 DNA sequence: TGTGCCAGCAGTGAAATTAAGAGATGGCCATCAGGTCAGCCCCAGCATTTT. As protein: CASSEIKRWPSGQPQHF.

The CDR3 is CASSLGHQAPYEQYF. DNA for the CDR3: TGCGCCAGCAGCTTGGGGCACCAGGCCCCCTACGAGCAGTACTTC. The V gene is TRBV5-1, the J gene TRBJ2-7; unclear D gene. CDR1 SGHRS and CDR2 YFSETQ come from the germline V gene. The CDR3 sequence is 15 residues long. Between the trimmed V and J ends, which lost 0 bases and 2 bases, there was a span of 12 bases.

The chain uses TRBV19 and TRBJ1-2; D possibly corresponds to TRBD1 (6 bases). Per germline, CDR1 LNHDA and CDR2 SQIVND (reference sequence). The ends were cut back, 10 bases at V and 0 bases at J, with 15 bases in the middle. This CDR3 is built from 14 residues. The CDR3 region is CAIRGRGSNYGYTF. In DNA form, the CDR3 reads TGTGCCATCAGAGGCAGGGGATCTAACTATGGCTACACCTTC.

As DNA, the CDR3 is TGTGCCAGCAGTGCCCGACAGGGGACGCAAACGAACACCGGGGAGCTGTTTTTT. As protein: CASSARQGTQTNTGELFF. The V and J genes are TRBV27 and TRBJ2-2; 8 nucleotides align to TRBD1. Losses at the gene ends were 5 bases for V and 0 bases for J; bases not matched to a gene: 11. The CDR3 consists of 18 residues. Germline lookup yields CDR1 MNHEY and CDR2 SMNVEV (reference sequence).

The chain carries TRBV5-1 and TRBJ1-3, with unresolved D. The CDR3 runs to 15 residues. Germline V gives CDR1 SGHRS, CDR2 YFSETQ. V dropped 3 bases and J dropped 0 bases, with 10 bases sitting between them. The CDR3 protein is CASSSRASSGNTIYF. CDR3 nucleotide sequence: TGCGCCAGCAGCTCGAGGGCCTCCTCTGGAAACACCATATATTTT.

DNA for the CDR3: TGTGCCAGCGCCCTCGGAGGGAATTCACCCCTCCACTTT. Translating gives CASALGGNSPLHF. The chain joins TRBV6-5 to TRBJ1-6; D is unresolved. Germline values: CDR1 MNHEY, CDR2 SVGAGI. V was cut by 8 bases and J by 7 bases, with 12 bases left in between. The CDR3 has 13 amino acids.

This clone has only one observation. The chain uses TRBV19 and TRBJ2-3; tentative D call: TRBD1 (6 bases). CDR3 length: 14 residues. Germline CDR1 is LNHDA and CDR2 is SQIVND (reference sequence). V lost 8 bases and J 0 bases, leaving 12 bases between the germline ends. The CDR3 spells CASYDRFSTDTQYF. In nucleotides, the CDR3 is TGTGCCAGTTACGACAGGTTTAGCACAGATACGCAGTATTTT.

The chain has TRBV28 and TRBJ1-5; 8 bases map to TRBD1. CDR1 is MDHEN, CDR2 SYDVKM, per germline. This CDR3 has 14 residues. Trimming cost V 6 bases and J 7 bases; bases outside gene matches: 8. The CDR3 nucleotides are TGTGCCAGCAGGCCAACAGGGGGACGACAGCCCCAGCATTTT. Translated: CASRPTGGRQPQHF.